Listed below are T cell receptor beta chains from one sample, sequenced in a study. From the RT-PCR reads, TCRdb called clonotypes with MiXCR, one entry per CDR3 protein. The table has fewer than 800,000 distinct CDR3 sequences, 12% to 15% seen once. What was sequenced was memory CD4+ T cells from blood. Every receptor here comes from a female donor in good health, serving as a healthy control. CDR3s include the opening cysteine and the closing phenylalanine or tryptophan. Fields, in order: J gene, D gene, V gene, clone size, CDR3 DNA, CDR3 protein. The D gene is left open where the match is weak. Expanded clones are given a class, and other clones once, few, many or no size at all.

TRBJ2-7 TRBD1 TRBV18 - TGTGCCAGCTCACCATACCGGGACAGGTCCTACGAGCAGTACTTC CASSPYRDRSYEQYF
TRBJ2-2 TRBD2 TRBV5-1 few TGCGCCAGCAGCTACGGACTAGCCGGGGAGCTGTTTTTT CASSYGLAGELFF
TRBJ2-7 - TRBV20-1 many TGCAGTGCCATCGATGGACAGACCTACGAGCAGTACTTC CSAIDGQTYEQYF
TRBJ1-2 - TRBV4-3 many TGCGCCAGCAGCCAAAGTGGTGCCACCTACACCTTC CASSQSGATYTF
TRBJ1-1 - TRBV20-1 - TGCAGCGGCACTGACGGAACGAACACTGAAGCTTTCTTT CSGTDGTNTEAFF
TRBJ2-2 - TRBV2 - TGTGCCAGCAGTGAAACGGGGGCGCGGGTAACCGGGGAGCTGTTTTTT CASSETGARVTGELFF
TRBJ2-1 TRBD1 TRBV4-3 many TGCGCCAGCAGCCTTCGCCCGGGACAGGGGCGTGAGCAGTTCTTC CASSLRPGQGREQFF
TRBJ2-1 - TRBV24-1 many TGTGCCACCAGTGATACGGGGAGAGGGCCTCAGTTCTTC CATSDTGRGPQFF
TRBJ2-2 TRBD1 TRBV19 - TGTGCCAGTATCCGACAGGGAAGAATTGGCGGGGAGCTGTTTTTT CASIRQGRIGGELFF
TRBJ2-7 - TRBV9 many TGTGCCAGCAGCGCGGGGTTTTCCAAGCAGTACTTC CASSAGFSKQYF
TRBJ2-3 - TRBV9 many TGTGCCAGCAGCGTAGATTCGGGGACAACTTGGGATACGCAGTATTTT CASSVDSGTTWDTQYF
TRBJ2-5 - TRBV7-2 few TGTGCCAGCAGCTCTCCTACAGGGACCCAGTACTTC CASSSPTGTQYF
TRBJ1-2 - TRBV7-2 - TGTGCCAGCAGGTCCCAGGGAAACTATGGCTACACCTTC CASRSQGNYGYTF
TRBJ1-1 TRBD1 TRBV12-3/TRBV12-4 few TGTGCCAGCATTCTCGGACAGGGGGGTGCAGGTGAAGCTTTCTTT CASILGQGGAGEAFF
TRBJ1-2 TRBD1 TRBV28 few TGTGCCAGCAGTTCCGAAGCCACCAGGGGGCTTGGCTACACCTTC CASSSEATRGLGYTF
TRBJ2-5 - TRBV20-1 many TGCAGTGCTAGAGATAGTAGTCAGATACAAGAGACCCAGTACTTC CSARDSSQIQETQYF
TRBJ2-1 - TRBV11-2 few TGTGCCAGCAGGCCGGGATACAATGAGCAGTTCTTC CASRPGYNEQFF
TRBJ1-4 TRBD1 TRBV5-1 many TGTGCCAGCAGTTTCGGACAGGGGGGCGAAAAACTGTTTTTT CASSFGQGGEKLFF
TRBJ2-3 TRBD2 TRBV29-1 many TGCAGCGTTGCTCGACTAGCGGGGAGCACAGATACGCAGTATTTT CSVARLAGSTDTQYF
TRBJ1-1 - TRBV12-3/TRBV12-4 few TGTGCCAGCAGTTTAGTACAGCTGCACACTGAAGCTTTCTTT CASSLVQLHTEAFF
TRBJ1-6 TRBD1 TRBV5-6 - TGTGCCAGCAGCATGGTCCAGGGGGCGGTTAATTCACCCCTCCACTTT CASSMVQGAVNSPLHF
TRBJ1-2 - TRBV6-1 few TGTGCCAGCAGTGTCGGGACTGCCAGGGATGGCTACACCTTC CASSVGTARDGYTF
TRBJ2-5 - TRBV5-5 many TGTGCCAGCAGCGGGGGGGCGAGGGAGACCCAGTACTTC CASSGGARETQYF
TRBJ1-1 - TRBV11-3 - TGTGCCAGCAGCTTAGGGGGGCAGATGAACACTGAAGCTTTCTTT CASSLGGQMNTEAFF
TRBJ2-5 TRBD2 TRBV7-3 many TGTGCCAGCAGTTTAGGGACTAGCGGGGGGGCCGGTGAGACCCAGTACTTC CASSLGTSGGAGETQYF
TRBJ2-1 TRBD1 TRBV4-3 - TGCGCCAGCAGCCAAACCTCGCCCGGACAGGGGGCAATGGGCAATGAGCAGTTCTTC CASSQTSPGQGAMGNEQFF
TRBJ2-1 TRBD2 TRBV20-1 - TGCAGTGCTAGTCGGACTAGCGGGAGTTCAACGAGCAATGAGCAGTTCTTC CSASRTSGSSTSNEQFF
TRBJ1-2 TRBD1 TRBV5-4 few TGTGCCAGCAGCTGGGACAGGGGGATTAATGGCTACACCTTC CASSWDRGINGYTF
TRBJ2-5 - TRBV25-1 few TGTGCCACCTCAGCTGGGTGGGTCTCGGGGGAGACCCAGTACTTC CATSAGWVSGETQYF
TRBJ2-7 TRBD2 TRBV27 - TGTGCCAGCAGTGGGCCGGTGGCTAGCGGGAGGCACGAGCAGTACTTC CASSGPVASGRHEQYF
TRBJ1-1 - TRBV5-1 - TGCGCCAGCAGCTTTTCACGGGGGGACACTGAAGCTTTCTTT CASSFSRGDTEAFF
TRBJ2-3 - TRBV7-8 few TGTGCCAGCAGACCCGAGGGACTTCAGAGTGGTACGCAGTATTTT CASRPEGLQSGTQYF
TRBJ2-7 TRBD1 TRBV5-1 - TGCGCCAGCAGCTGGGCCGGGACAGAGTACTTC CASSWAGTEYF
TRBJ1-2 TRBD1 TRBV7-9 few TGTGCCAGCAGCTTAACCGGGACAGATGGCTACACCTTC CASSLTGTDGYTF
TRBJ2-3 - TRBV18 few TGTGCCAGCTCACCTACCGGCGGAGGGGGTAGGACAGATACGCAGTATTTT CASSPTGGGGRTDTQYF
TRBJ1-4 - TRBV9 few TGTGCCAGCAGCCCGACTCGACAAGGGAGTGAAAAACTGTTTTTT CASSPTRQGSEKLFF
TRBJ1-6 - TRBV20-1 - TGCAGTGCTAGAGTTGTAGGCGGTTCACCCCTCCACTTT CSARVVGGSPLHF
TRBJ2-1 - TRBV24-1 - TGTGCCACCAGTGACCCACCCAAGGATGAGCAGTTCTTC CATSDPPKDEQFF
TRBJ2-1 TRBD2 TRBV2 few TGTGCCAGCAGGAGAGCGGGAGTGGCCTACAATGAGCAGTTCTTC CASRRAGVAYNEQFF
TRBJ2-5 - TRBV28 few TGTGCCAGCAGCCCATGGGGACGTCAGGAGACCCAGTACTTC CASSPWGRQETQYF
TRBJ2-1 TRBD1 TRBV24-1 many TGTGCCACCAGTGATCCTAGCCTAACAGGGGGTTCCTACAATGAGCAGTTCTTC CATSDPSLTGGSYNEQFF
TRBJ2-7 TRBD1 TRBV7-2 few TGTGCCAGCAGCCCTCAGGGGACAGGGTTTTACGAGCAGTACTTC CASSPQGTGFYEQYF
TRBJ2-3 - TRBV25-1 few TGTGCCAGCACTAGAGGACAGCCGATTACGCAGTATTTT CASTRGQPITQYF